The following is a T cell receptor (beta chain) sequence with its context. The antigen remains undetermined. These data belong to a study of PD-1 blockade in classical Hodgkin lymphoma. The time point: cycle 4 day 1 (C4D1), after less than seven weeks of nivolumab. Following autologous stem cell transplantation, relapse occurred in every patient, and exposure to brentuximab vedotin varied. Best responses included complete response and partial response; otherwise, the best response was progressive disease. Study-wide points: Exclusion covered patients beginning nivolumab under 1 year post-ASCT. TCR diversity in CD4+, not CD8+, cells rose significantly by C4D1. Complete responders had baseline diversity similar to newly diagnosed patients.

Germline V lookup: CDR1 LNHDA, CDR2 SQIVND (reference sequence). CDR3 length equals 14 residues. The V and J ends lost 7 bases and 0 bases respectively, with 10 bases between them. Sequenced by immunoSEQ multiplex PCR; TCRdb stores in-frame clones only, minus some. The sample lists under 40,000 clones; roughly four fifths were seen once. Sample: peripheral blood mononuclear cells (PBMCs), taken before the fourth cycle of nivolumab. The chain is built from TRBV19 and TRBJ1-5; D is uncertain. The origin of this receptor is a human donor with classical Hodgkin lymphoma. The CDR3 sequence is CASTGVYSNQPQHF. The CDR3 nucleotides read TGTGCCAGTACTGGAGTTTATAGCAATCAGCCCCAGCATTTT.